This TCR beta chain was identified in a study of T cells in severe cutaneous drug reactions. Study context: Collected from acute- or recovery-stage patients: blister fluids/cells and PBMC.

CDR1 SGHDN and CDR2 FVKESK come from the germline V gene. There are 15 residues in the CDR3. The patients sequenced had a carbamazepine-induced Stevens-Johnson syndrome or toxic epidermal necrolysis reaction. Bulk and single-cell libraries used iRepertoire multiplex PCR with TCR subtype-specific primers. Each CDR3 protein gets one entry in TCRdb, which reprocessed the multiplex PCR reads and gives no DNA. The sample table includes some 3,800 distinct CDR3 sequences. This chain uses TRBV14 with TRBJ1-3; absent DNA, TCRdb's TRBD1 call cannot be checked. The material sequenced was PBMCs. The clonotype was recovered from a human donor with Stevens-Johnson syndrome, a severe cutaneous drug reaction. This CDR3 reads CASSQRQGTGNTIYF.